This T cell receptor (beta chain) stems from a study of blood T cell repertoires in COVID-19. Looking at the study overall: The United States, Italy and Spain were the sources of the acute and convalescent COVID-19 samples. Sample material is recorded as cDNA or gDNA derived from T cells, B-cell-depleted T cells, or PBMCs.

Per the study methods: How many nucleated cells were present was estimated from reference gene primer amplification. TCRdb's table, derived via immunoSEQ multiplex PCR, lists solely in-frame clones and lacks some. The V and J calls and clone size were taken over from that table, and D and trimming were inferred from the DNA. This sample carries about 130,000 clones, around 85% of them seen once, and the ten largest clones take about 15%. The germline V and J ends were trimmed by 2 bases and 6 bases, with 10 bases remaining between them. CDR1 and CDR2 (germline): MNHEY, SVGAGI. This CDR3 has 13 residues. Patients from Seattle were sampled longitudinally, starting during active infection.

V gene TRBV6-5 combines with J gene TRBJ1-2; D is unresolved. Sequenced input: peripheral blood. The TCR originated in a man aged 25 to 40 with COVID-19, enrolled during active disease. CDR3 DNA sequence: TGTGCCAGCAGTTACGGTCCTAGAGATGGCTACACCTTC. It specifies CASSYGPRDGYTF.